This T cell receptor beta chain was sequenced in a study of blood T cell repertoires in COVID-19. At the level of the study: Samples representing acute and convalescent COVID-19 were sourced from the United States, Italy and Spain.

Germline CDR1 and CDR2: LNHDA and SQIVND (reference sequence). CDR3 length: 15 residues. The V and J ends lost 6 bases and 0 bases respectively, with 13 bases between them. Clones were read by immunoSEQ multiplex PCR, and TCRdb kept only the in-frame ones, dropping some. The sample holds roughly 230,000 clones, 75% to 90% seen once. The receptor was derived from a woman in her forties who had recovered from COVID-19. This sequence joins TRBV19 and TRBJ2-3, with D perhaps matching TRBD2 (7 bases). Sequenced input: peripheral blood. The CDR3 nucleotides are TGTGCCAGTAGCACAGGGAGGGCTAGCACAGATACGCAGTATTTT. Translated, it gives CASSTGRASTDTQYF.